This T cell receptor beta chain emerged from a study of T cells in Graves' hyperthyroidism and ophthalmopathy. Turning to the study itself: Once the initial diagnosis was made, peripheral blood was obtained before any treatment.

V lost 1 base and J lost 10, with 14 bases in between. This CDR3 spans 14 amino acids. Germline values: CDR1 SGHTA, CDR2 FQGNSA. The CDR3 regions of TCR beta were amplified from RNA transcripts. The HTBI set primed first-round TCR CDR3 RT-PCR. Via MiXCR, TCRdb re-called the multiplex PCR reads, giving one row per CDR3 protein. The profile shows approximately 570,000 distinct CDR3 sequences, about 20% of them singletons. In its sample, this clonotype was seen many times. Sequencing input: blood. The V and J genes are TRBV7-2 and TRBJ1-5; D is undetermined. The receptor was isolated from a man aged 35 to 55 with Graves' ophthalmopathy. In DNA, the CDR3 is TGTGCCAGCAGCTTAGGACCCCTCCTTCGACCCCAGCATTTT. Protein: CASSLGPLLRPQHF.